These 8 T cell receptor beta chains share one sample of origin, sequenced in a study of cytotoxic CD8 clonotypes in ibrutinib-treated CLL. This table comes from immunoSEQ multiplex PCR, and its TCRdb copy is limited to in-frame clones, with some not included. The repertoire consists of under 200,000 clones, with approximately 77% occurring once and the leading ten covering about 2%. The material was PBMCs, obtained after 12 months of ibrutinib treatment. The receptors shown here come from a human donor with chronic lymphocytic leukemia.

The chain has TRBV5-4 and TRBJ2-5, with unresolved D. This CDR3 spans 13 amino acids. Germline assignment: CDR1 SGHNT and CDR2 YYREEE (reference sequence). V lost 3 bases and J lost 2, with 8 bases in between. CDR3 loop: CASSYGSQETQYF. For the CDR3, the DNA is TGTGCCAGCAGCTACGGGTCTCAAGAGACCCAGTACTTC.

This clone was recorded only once. The gene calls are TRBV10-3 and TRBJ2-1; 10 bases fit TRBD2. This CDR3 comprises 16 residues. CDR1 and CDR2 (germline): ENHRY, SYGVKD. With 0 bases clipped from V and 4 bases from J, the junction kept 3 bases outside the gene matches. CDR3 in amino acids: CAISESKRGGYNEQFF. The CDR3 DNA reads as TGTGCCATCAGTGAGTCGAAGCGGGGGGGATACAATGAGCAGTTCTTC.

J is TRBJ1-2 and V is TRBV5-5; 8 nucleotides agree with TRBD1. This CDR3 region has 16 residues. After removal of 1 base from V and 0 bases from J, the junction contained 5 bases not matched to a gene. From germline, CDR1 is SGHKS and CDR2 YYEKEE (reference sequence). The CDR3 bases are TGTGCCAGCAGCTTGAGCCAGGGGGCGTCTAACTATGGCTACACCTTC. This gives the protein CASSLSQGASNYGYTF.

The V call is TRBV19, the J call TRBJ1-2, with D maybe TRBD1 (5 bases). The CDR3 covers 15 residues. Trimming left V 7 bases short and J 4 bases short, with 19 bases between. Germline V lookup: CDR1 LNHDA, CDR2 SQIVND (reference sequence). The DNA for the CDR3 is TGTGCCAGTACCCCCGGGGGTGGCAGGAGCTATGGCTACACCTTC. It yields the protein CASTPGGGRSYGYTF.

The rearrangement joins TRBV19 to TRBJ2-3, with 7 bases identical to TRBD1. The CDR3 sequence is 16 residues long. CDR1 is LNHDA, CDR2 SQIVND, per germline (reference sequence). V shed 4 bases and J 4 bases; nucleotides not matched to a gene: 11. The CDR3 loop is CASSTGTVAAADTQYF. The CDR3 DNA reads TGTGCCAGTAGTACCGGGACAGTGGCTGCGGCAGATACGCAGTATTTT.

The chain has TRBV6-5 and TRBJ1-4, with no clear D. With 2 bases removed from V and 1 base from J, the gap between germline ends came to 11 bases. The length of the CDR3 is 16 residues. Per germline, CDR1 MNHEY and CDR2 SVGAGI. This CDR3 is CASSYGTGITNEKLFF. The CDR3 DNA reads as TGTGCCAGCAGTTACGGTACGGGGATAACTAATGAAAAACTGTTTTTT.

The chain combines TRBV7-2 with TRBJ2-3, with no clear D. From germline, CDR1 is SGHTA and CDR2 FQGNSA. The CDR3 runs 13 residues. The germline V and J ends were trimmed by 5 bases and 2 bases, with 8 bases remaining between them. This CDR3 reads CASSREATDTQYF. CDR3 sequence (DNA): TGTGCCAGCAGCCGCGAAGCCACAGATACGCAGTATTTT.

V usage is TRBV28 and J usage is TRBJ1-5; D call uncertain. V shed 4 bases and J shed 1 base, with 23 bases lying between them. There are 19 residues in the CDR3. Germline V CDR1 and CDR2: MDHEN, SYDVKM. The CDR3 DNA sequence: TGTGCCAGCAGTTCGACTAGACTCTCCATGAGGAAGAGCAATCAGCCCCAGCATTTT. As protein: CASSSTRLSMRKSNQPQHF.